This TCR beta chain is drawn from a study of cytomegalovirus exposure and HLA in healthy donors. CDR3 length equals 11 residues. Germline V gene lookup returns CDR1 MNHEY and CDR2 SMNVEV (reference sequence). J was trimmed by 9 bases and V by 6 bases; bases with no gene match: 5. The PCR was carried out with 60 Vbeta primers and 13 Jbeta primers. TCRdb's table, derived via immunoSEQ multiplex PCR, lists solely in-frame clones and lacks some. The sample lists approximately 120,000 clones, around two thirds occurring once. Study findings and constraints: Cytomegalovirus-associated TCR beta chains were listed, numbering some 180.

As regards this clone: Antigen specificity is unknown.

Sequencing used PBMCs. The receptor comes from a human donor in good health. The V gene is TRBV27, the J gene TRBJ2-7; TRBD1 aligns across 7 bases. The CDR3, as DNA: TGTGCCAGCAGCCTAGGGGGCGTGCAGTACTTC. This sequence encodes CASSLGGVQYF.